This T cell receptor beta chain was captured in a study of patients and donors after allogeneic stem cell transplantation. Each CDR3 protein is one row after TCRdb ran MiXCR on the RT-PCR reads. Found here are approximately 25,000 distinct CDR3 sequences, around 31% of them singletons; the top ten hold nearly 50%. This CDR3 has 13 amino acids. CDR1 is SGHDT, CDR2 YYEEEE, per germline. V was cut by 6 bases and J by 2 bases, with 12 bases left in between. This chain connects TRBV5-6 to TRBJ2-7; D tentatively reads TRBD1 or TRBD2 (5 bases each). The clonotype was recovered from a human donor who was either an allogeneic HSCT recipient or a stem cell or donor lymphocyte infusion donor (not recorded which). It is not recorded whose cells these are; they may come from a transplant donor. Sequenced input: blood, either unsorted or a sorted T cell fraction (not recorded which). The CDR3 here is CASNLGTAYEQYF. The CDR3 DNA sequence: TGTGCCAGCAACCTTGGGACCGCCTACGAGCAGTACTTC.